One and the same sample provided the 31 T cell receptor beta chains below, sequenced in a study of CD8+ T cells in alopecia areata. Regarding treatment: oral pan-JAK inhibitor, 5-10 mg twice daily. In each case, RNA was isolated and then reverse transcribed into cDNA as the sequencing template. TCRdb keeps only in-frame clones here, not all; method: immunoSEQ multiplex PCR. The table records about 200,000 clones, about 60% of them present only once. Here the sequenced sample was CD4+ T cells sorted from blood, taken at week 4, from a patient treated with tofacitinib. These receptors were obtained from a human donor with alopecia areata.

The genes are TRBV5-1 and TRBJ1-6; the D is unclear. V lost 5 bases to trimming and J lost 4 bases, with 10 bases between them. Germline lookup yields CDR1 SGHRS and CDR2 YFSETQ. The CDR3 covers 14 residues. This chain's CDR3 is CASSLTPYNSPLHF. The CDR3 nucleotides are TGCGCCAGCAGTCTGACACCGTATAATTCACCCCTCCACTTT.

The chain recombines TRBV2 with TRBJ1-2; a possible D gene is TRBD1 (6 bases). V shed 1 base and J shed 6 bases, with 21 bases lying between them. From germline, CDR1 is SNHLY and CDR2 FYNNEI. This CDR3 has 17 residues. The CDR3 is CASSEDLQGRVKNGYTF. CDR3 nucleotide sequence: TGTGCCAGCAGTGAAGATTTACAGGGTAGAGTCAAGAATGGCTACACCTTC. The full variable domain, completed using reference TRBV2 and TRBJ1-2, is EPEVTQTPSHQVTQMGQEVILRCVPISNHLYFYWYRQILGQKVEFLVSFYNNEISEKSEIFDDQFSVERPDGSNFTLKIRSTKLEDSAMYFCASSEDLQGRVKNGYTFGSGTRLTVV.

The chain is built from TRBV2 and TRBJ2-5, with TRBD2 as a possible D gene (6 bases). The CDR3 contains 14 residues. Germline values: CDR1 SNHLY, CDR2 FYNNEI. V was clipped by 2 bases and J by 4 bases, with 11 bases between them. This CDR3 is CASSESLGGETQYF. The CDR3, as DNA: TGTGCCAGCAGTGAAAGTTTGGGGGGAGAGACCCAGTACTTC.

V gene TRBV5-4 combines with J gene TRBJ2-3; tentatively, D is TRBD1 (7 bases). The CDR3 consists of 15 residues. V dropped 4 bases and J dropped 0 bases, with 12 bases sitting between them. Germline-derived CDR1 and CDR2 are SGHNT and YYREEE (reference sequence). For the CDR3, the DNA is TGTGCCAGCAGCGGGGGGACAGCTAGCACAGATACGCAGTATTTT. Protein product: CASSGGTASTDTQYF.

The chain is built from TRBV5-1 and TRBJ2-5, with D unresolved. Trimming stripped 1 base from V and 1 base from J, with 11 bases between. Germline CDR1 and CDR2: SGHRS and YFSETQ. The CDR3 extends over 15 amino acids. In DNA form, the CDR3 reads TGCGCCAGCAGCTTGACGGTTCGGAGCCAAGAGACCCAGTACTTC. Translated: CASSLTVRSQETQYF.

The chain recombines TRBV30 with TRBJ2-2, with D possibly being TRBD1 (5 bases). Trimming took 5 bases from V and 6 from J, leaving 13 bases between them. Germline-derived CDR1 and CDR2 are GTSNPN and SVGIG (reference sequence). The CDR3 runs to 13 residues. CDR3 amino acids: CAWDIRVAGELFF. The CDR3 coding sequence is TGTGCCTGGGATATCAGGGTGGCCGGGGAGCTGTTTTTT.

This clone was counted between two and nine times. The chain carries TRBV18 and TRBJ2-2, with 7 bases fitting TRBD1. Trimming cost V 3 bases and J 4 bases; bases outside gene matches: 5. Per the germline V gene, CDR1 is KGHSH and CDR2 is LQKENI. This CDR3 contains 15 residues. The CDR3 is CASSPRPGGTGELFF. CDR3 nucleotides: TGTGCCAGCTCACCCCGGCCAGGGGGCACCGGGGAGCTGTTTTTT.

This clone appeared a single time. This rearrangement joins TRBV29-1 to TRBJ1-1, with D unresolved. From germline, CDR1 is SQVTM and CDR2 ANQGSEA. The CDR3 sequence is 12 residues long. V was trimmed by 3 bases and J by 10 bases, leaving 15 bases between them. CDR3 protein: CSVDGGEWVAFF. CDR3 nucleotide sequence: TGCAGCGTTGATGGCGGGGAGTGGGTAGCTTTCTTT.

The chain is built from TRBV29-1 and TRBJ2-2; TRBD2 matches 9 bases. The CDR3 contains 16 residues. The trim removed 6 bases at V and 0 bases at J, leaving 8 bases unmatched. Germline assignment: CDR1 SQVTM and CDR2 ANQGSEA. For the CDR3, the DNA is TGCAGCGTGACGGCTAGCGGGATGGCGAACACCGGGGAGCTGTTTTTT. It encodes CSVTASGMANTGELFF.

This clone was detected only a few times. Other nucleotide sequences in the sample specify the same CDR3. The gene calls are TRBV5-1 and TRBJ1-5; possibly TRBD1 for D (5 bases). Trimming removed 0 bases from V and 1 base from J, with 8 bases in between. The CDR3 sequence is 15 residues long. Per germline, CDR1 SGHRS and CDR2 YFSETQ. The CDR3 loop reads CASSLDGDSNQPQHF. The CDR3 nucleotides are TGCGCCAGCAGCTTGGATGGGGACAGCAATCAGCCCCAGCATTTT.

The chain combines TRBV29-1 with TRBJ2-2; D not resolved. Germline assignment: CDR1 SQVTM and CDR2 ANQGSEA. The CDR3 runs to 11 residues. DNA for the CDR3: TGCATCGGAACCAACACCGGGGAGCTGTTTTTT. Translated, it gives CIGTNTGELFF.

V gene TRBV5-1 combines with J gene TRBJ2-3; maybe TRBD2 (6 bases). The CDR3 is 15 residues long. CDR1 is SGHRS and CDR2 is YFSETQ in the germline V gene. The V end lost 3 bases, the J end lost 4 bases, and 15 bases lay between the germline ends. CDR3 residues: CASSSEGGNPDTQYF. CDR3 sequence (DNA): TGCGCCAGCAGCTCGGAAGGCGGGAACCCAGATACGCAGTATTTT. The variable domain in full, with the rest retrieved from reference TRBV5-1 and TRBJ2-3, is KAGVTQTPRYLIKTRGQQVTLSCSPISGHRSVSWYQQTPGQGLQFLFEYFSETQRNKGNFPGRFSGRQFSNSRSEMNVSTLELGDSALYLCASSSEGGNPDTQYFGPGTRLTVL.

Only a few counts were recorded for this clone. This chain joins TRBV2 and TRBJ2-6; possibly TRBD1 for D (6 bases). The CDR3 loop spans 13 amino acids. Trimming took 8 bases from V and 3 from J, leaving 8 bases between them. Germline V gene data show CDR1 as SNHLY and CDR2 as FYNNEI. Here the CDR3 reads CASQQGGANVLTF. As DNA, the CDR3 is TGTGCCAGCCAACAGGGTGGGGCCAACGTCCTGACTTTC. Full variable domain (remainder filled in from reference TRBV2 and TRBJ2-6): EPEVTQTPSHQVTQMGQEVILRCVPISNHLYFYWYRQILGQKVEFLVSFYNNEISEKSEIFDDQFSVERPDGSNFTLKIRSTKLEDSAMYFCASQQGGANVLTFGAGSRLTVL.

CDR3 sequence reads: CASSPRDREADTQYF. In DNA, the CDR3 is TGCGCCAGCAGCCCTAGAGACAGGGAAGCAGATACGCAGTATTTT. This chain links TRBV5-1 with TRBJ2-3; 7 positions match TRBD1. J gave up 4 bases and V 4 bases, and 9 bases lay outside the gene matches. The CDR3 is 15 residues long. The germline V gene has CDR1 SGHRS and CDR2 YFSETQ.

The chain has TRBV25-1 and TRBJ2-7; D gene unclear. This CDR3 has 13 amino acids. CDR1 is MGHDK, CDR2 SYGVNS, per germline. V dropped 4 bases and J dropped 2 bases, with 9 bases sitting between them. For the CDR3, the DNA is TGTGCCAGCAGTGTTGACACCACCTACGAGCAGTACTTC. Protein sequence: CASSVDTTYEQYF.

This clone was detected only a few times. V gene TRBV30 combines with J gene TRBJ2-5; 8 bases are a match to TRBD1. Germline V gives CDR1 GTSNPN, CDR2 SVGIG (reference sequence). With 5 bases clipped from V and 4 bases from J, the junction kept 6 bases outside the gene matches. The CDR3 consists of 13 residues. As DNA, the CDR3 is TGTGCCTGGCGGGGCAGGGGGCTAGAGACCCAGTACTTC. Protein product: CAWRGRGLETQYF.

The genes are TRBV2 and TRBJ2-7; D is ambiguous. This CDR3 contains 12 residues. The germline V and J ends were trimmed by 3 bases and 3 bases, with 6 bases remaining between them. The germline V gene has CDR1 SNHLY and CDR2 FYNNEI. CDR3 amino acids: CASSEIGYEQYF. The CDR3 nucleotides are TGTGCCAGCAGTGAGATAGGCTACGAGCAGTACTTC.

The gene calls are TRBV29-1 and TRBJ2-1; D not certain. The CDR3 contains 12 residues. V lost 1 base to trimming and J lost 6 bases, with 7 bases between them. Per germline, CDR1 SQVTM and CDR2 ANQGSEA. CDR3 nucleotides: TGCAGCGTTGAAGTTATCTCCAATGAGCAGTTCTTC. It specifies CSVEVISNEQFF.

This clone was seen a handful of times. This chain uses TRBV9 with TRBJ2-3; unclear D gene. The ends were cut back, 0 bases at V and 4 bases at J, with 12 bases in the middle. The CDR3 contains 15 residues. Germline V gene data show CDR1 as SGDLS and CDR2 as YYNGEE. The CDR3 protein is CASSVGSRQADTQYF. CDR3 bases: TGTGCCAGCAGCGTAGGATCTCGGCAGGCAGATACGCAGTATTTT.

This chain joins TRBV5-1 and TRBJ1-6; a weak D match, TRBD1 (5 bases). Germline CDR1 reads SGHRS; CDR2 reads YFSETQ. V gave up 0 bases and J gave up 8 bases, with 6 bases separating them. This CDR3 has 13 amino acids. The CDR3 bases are TGCGCCAGCAGCTTGGAACAGGATTCACCCCTCCACTTT. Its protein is CASSLEQDSPLHF. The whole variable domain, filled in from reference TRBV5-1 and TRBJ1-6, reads KAGVTQTPRYLIKTRGQQVTLSCSPISGHRSVSWYQQTPGQGLQFLFEYFSETQRNKGNFPGRFSGRQFSNSRSEMNVSTLELGDSALYLCASSLEQDSPLHFGNGTRLTVT.

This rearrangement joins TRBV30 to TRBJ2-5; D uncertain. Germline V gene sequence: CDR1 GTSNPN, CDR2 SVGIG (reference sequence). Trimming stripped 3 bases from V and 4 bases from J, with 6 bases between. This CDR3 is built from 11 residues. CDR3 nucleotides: TGTGCCTGGAGGGTCGGAGAGACCCAGTACTTC. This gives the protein CAWRVGETQYF.

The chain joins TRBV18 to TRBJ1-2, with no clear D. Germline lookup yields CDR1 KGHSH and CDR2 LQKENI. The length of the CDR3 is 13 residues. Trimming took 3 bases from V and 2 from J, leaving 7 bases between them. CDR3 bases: TGTGCCAGCTCACCCTCCGAAAACTATGGCTACACCTTC. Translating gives CASSPSENYGYTF. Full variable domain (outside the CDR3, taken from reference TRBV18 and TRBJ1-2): NAGVMQNPRHLVRRRGQEARLRCSPMKGHSHVYWYRQLPEEGLKFMVYLQKENIIDESGMPKERFSAEFPKEGPSILRIQQVVRGDSAAYFCASSPSENYGYTFGSGTRLTVV.

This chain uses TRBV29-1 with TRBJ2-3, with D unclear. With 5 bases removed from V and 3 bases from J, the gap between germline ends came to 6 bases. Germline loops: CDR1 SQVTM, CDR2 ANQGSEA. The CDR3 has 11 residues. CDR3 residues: CSVRSTDTQYF. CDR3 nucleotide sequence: TGCAGCGTTCGATCTACAGATACGCAGTATTTT.

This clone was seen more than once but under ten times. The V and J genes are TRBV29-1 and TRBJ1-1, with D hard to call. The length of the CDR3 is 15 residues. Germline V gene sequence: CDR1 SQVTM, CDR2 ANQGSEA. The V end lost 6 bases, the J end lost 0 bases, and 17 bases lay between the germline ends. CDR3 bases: TGCAGCGTCGTGGGTAATAGTCGGATGAACACTGAAGCTTTCTTT. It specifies CSVVGNSRMNTEAFF.

CDR3 nucleotide sequence: TGTGCCTGGAGTCAACTAGCGGGGGTTACGCAGTATTTT. Translating it yields CAWSQLAGVTQYF. The chain carries TRBV30 and TRBJ2-3, with 11 bases lining up with TRBD2. CDR1 and CDR2 (germline): GTSNPN, SVGIG (reference sequence). The CDR3 is made up of 13 amino acids. V lost 2 bases to trimming and J lost 8 bases; unmatched junction nucleotides: 3.

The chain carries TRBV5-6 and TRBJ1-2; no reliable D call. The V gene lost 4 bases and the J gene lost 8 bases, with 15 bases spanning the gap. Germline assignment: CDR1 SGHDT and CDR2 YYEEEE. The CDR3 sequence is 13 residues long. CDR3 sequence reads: CASSLGQSRGYTF. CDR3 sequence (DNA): TGTGCCAGCAGCCTAGGGCAATCGAGAGGCTACACCTTC.

CDR3: CASSLGGLNIQYF. CDR3 bases: TGTGCCAGCAGTTTAGGGGGTCTGAACATTCAGTACTTC. The chain joins TRBV27 to TRBJ2-4; D tentatively fits TRBD1 or TRBD2 (5 bases each). The ends were cut back, 2 bases at V and 7 bases at J, with 9 bases in the middle. CDR3 length equals 13 residues. The germline V gene has CDR1 MNHEY and CDR2 SMNVEV (reference sequence).

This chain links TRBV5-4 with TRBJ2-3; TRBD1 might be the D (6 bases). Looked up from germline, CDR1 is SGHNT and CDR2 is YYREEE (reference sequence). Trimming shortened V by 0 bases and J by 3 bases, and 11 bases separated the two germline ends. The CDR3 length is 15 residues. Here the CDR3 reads CASSLAGVRTDTQYF. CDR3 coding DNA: TGTGCCAGCAGCTTGGCAGGGGTAAGAACAGATACGCAGTATTTT.

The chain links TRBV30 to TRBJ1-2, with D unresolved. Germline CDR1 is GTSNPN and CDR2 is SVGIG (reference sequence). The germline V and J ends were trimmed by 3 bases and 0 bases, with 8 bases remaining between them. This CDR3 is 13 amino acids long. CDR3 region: CAWSTRANYGYTF. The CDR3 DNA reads TGTGCCTGGAGCACCAGAGCTAACTATGGCTACACCTTC.

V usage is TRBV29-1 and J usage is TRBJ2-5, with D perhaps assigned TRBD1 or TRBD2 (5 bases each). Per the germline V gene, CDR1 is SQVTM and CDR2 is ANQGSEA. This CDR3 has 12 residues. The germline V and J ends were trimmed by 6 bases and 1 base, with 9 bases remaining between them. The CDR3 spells CSVSGTQETQYF. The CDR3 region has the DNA TGCAGCGTATCCGGGACCCAAGAGACCCAGTACTTC.

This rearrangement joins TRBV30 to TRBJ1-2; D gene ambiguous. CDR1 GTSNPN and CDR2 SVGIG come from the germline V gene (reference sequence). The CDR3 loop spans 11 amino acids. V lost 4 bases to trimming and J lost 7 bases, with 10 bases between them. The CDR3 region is CAWNRESGYTF. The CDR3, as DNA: TGTGCCTGGAACCGGGAGAGTGGCTACACCTTC.